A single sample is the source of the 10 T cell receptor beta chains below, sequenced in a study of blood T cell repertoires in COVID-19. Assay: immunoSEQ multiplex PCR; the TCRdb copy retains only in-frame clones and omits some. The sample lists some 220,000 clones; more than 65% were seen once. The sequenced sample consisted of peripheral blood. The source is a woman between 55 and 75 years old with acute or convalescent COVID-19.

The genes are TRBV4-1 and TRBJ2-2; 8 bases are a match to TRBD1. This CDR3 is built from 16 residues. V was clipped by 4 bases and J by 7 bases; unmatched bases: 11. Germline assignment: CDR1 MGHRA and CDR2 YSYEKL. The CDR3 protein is CASSLEPGGEFGELFF. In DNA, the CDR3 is TGCGCCAGCAGCCTAGAACCAGGGGGCGAGTTCGGGGAGCTGTTTTTT.

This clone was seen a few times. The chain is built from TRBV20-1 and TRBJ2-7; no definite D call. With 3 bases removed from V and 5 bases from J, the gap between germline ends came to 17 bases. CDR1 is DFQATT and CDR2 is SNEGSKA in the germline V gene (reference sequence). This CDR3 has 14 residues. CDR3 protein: CSASSGRRINEQYF. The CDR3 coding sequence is TGCAGTGCTAGTTCTGGGCGACGTATCAACGAGCAGTACTTC.

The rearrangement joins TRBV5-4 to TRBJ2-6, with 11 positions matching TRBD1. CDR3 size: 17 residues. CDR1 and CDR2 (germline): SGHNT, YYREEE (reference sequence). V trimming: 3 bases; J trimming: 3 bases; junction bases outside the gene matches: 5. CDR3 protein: CASSSGQGAFGANVLTF. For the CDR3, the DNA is TGTGCCAGCAGCTCAGGACAGGGGGCCTTTGGGGCCAACGTCCTGACTTTC.

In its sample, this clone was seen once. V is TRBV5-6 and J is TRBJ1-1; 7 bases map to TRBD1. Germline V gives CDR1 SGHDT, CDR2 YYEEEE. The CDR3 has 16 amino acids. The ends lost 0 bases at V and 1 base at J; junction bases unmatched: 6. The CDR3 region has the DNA TGTGCCAGCAGCTTGGCCAAGAGGGGGCGGAACACTGAAGCTTTCTTT. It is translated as CASSLAKRGRNTEAFF.

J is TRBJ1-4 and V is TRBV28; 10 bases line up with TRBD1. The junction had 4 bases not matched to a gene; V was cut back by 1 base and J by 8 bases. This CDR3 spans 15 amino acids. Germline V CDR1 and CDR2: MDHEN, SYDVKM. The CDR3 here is CASSLYGTGAEKLFF. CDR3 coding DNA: TGTGCCAGCAGTTTATACGGGACAGGGGCCGAAAAACTGTTTTTT.

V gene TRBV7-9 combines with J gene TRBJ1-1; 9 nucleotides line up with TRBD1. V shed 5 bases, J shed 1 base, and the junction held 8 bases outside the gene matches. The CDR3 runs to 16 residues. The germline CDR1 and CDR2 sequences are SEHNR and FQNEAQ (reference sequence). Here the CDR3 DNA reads TGTGCCAGCAGCCGCGGGACAGGGCAGGGGAACACTGAAGCTTTCTTT. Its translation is CASSRGTGQGNTEAFF. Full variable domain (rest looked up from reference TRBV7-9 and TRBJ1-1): DTGVSQNPRHKITKRGQNVTFRCDPISEHNRLYWYRQTLGQGPEFLTYFQNEAQLEKSRLLSDRFSAERPKGSFSTLEIQRTEQGDSAMYLCASSRGTGQGNTEAFFGQGTRLTVV.

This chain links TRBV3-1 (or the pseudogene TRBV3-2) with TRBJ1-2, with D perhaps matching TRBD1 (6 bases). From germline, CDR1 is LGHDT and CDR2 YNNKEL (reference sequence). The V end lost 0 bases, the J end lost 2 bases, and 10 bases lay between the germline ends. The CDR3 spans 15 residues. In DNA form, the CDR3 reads TGTGCCAGCAGCCAAGATGCGCAGGGGAACTATGGCTACACCTTC. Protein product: CASSQDAQGNYGYTF.

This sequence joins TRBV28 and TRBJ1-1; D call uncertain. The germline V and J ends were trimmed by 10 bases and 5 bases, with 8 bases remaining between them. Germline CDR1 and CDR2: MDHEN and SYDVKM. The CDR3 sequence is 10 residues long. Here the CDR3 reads CATHRTEAFF. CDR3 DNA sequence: TGTGCCACCCACCGGACTGAAGCTTTCTTT.

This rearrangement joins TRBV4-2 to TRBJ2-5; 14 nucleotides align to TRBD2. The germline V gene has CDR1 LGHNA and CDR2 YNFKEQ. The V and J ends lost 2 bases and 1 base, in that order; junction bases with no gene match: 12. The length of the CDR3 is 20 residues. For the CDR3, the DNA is TGTGCCAGCAGCCAACGGTTGACTAGCGGGGGGGCAAGCATCCAAGAGACCCAGTACTTC. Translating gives CASSQRLTSGGASIQETQYF.

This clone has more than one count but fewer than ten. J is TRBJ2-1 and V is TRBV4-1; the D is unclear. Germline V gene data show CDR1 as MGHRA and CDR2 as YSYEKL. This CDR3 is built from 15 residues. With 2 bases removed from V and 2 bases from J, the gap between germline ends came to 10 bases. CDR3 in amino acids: CASSQISVPYNEQFF. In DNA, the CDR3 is TGCGCCAGCAGCCAAATATCCGTCCCCTACAATGAGCAGTTCTTC.